This T cell receptor beta chain was profiled in a study of CD8 T cells in ankylosing spondylitis. Via MiXCR, TCRdb re-called the 5' RACE reads, giving one row per CDR3 protein. In the table there are just over 300,000 distinct CDR3 sequences, roughly 20% of which are singletons. This clonotype was observed a few times. Its cognate antigen is unknown. Study-wide points: Characteristic of ankylosing spondylitis blood, it appeared, was a TCR beta motif comprising 7 to 9 highly homologous variants. Clones linked to disease were reported to show significant enrichment in matched ankylosing spondylitis synovial fluid. Peripheral blood samples showed relatively rare disease-linked clones, and these clones were CD8+. Reactive arthritis synovial fluid and blood previously showed some of these motif variants.

Trimming at V came to 4 bases and at J to 6 bases, leaving 13 bases not matched to a gene. This CDR3 is 16 amino acids long. The germline gives CDR1 SGHTA, CDR2 FQGTGA. The sequenced sample was blood, either unsorted or a sorted T cell fraction (not recorded which). The rearrangement joins TRBV7-3 to TRBJ1-2, with 8 nucleotides matching TRBD1. This clonotype was sampled from a female donor with ankylosing spondylitis or in good health (not recorded which). The CDR3 region is CASSSWDRTLVNGYTF. The CDR3 nucleotides read TGTGCCAGCAGCTCCTGGGACAGGACATTAGTGAATGGCTACACCTTC.